This T cell receptor beta chain appears in the sequencing data of a study of Ad26.COV2.S vaccination and SARS-CoV-2 variants. The study, taken as a whole, reports: Vaccine and placebo recipients had similar non-spike TCR breadth.

The treatment is: 15 to 20 received Ad26.COV2.S at low or high dose, single or two shots; several received placebo; per-sample allocation not given. Specimen acquisition occurred on day 63 following the initial vaccine or placebo injection. This table comes from immunoSEQ multiplex PCR, and its TCRdb copy is limited to in-frame clones, with some not included. The sample shows approximately 350,000 clones, 80% to 90% of them seen only once. V was pared by 4 bases and J by 0 bases, with 2 bases of the junction left unmatched. Germline loops: CDR1 LNHDA, CDR2 SQIVND (reference sequence). This CDR3 has 14 amino acids. To note about this clone: The antigen is unknown.

V is TRBV19 and J is TRBJ1-1, with 7 bases matching TRBD1. The receptor comes from a person between 18 and 60 years old who received the Ad26.COV2.S COVID-19 vaccine or a placebo. Source: peripheral blood, taken in a trial of Ad26.COV2.S vaccine versus placebo. In DNA, the CDR3 is TGTGCCAGTAGTAAGCAGGGGGTGAACACTGAAGCTTTCTTT. This gives the protein CASSKQGVNTEAFF.